This T cell receptor beta chain was identified during a study of control samples from healthy donors and cancer patients. The germline V gene encodes CDR1 MNHEY and CDR2 SMNVEV (reference sequence). This CDR3 region has 16 residues. The V and J ends lost 5 bases and 2 bases respectively, with 16 bases between them. Using immunoSEQ multiplex PCR, the repertoire was profiled, and TCRdb retains in-frame clones only, with some absent. The data hold fewer than 110,000 clones, with roughly 90% observed a single time. This clone was observed a single time. The chain employs TRBV27 and TRBJ1-5; D remains ambiguous. This sequence originates from a man aged 55 to 70 with lung cancer. The specimen sequenced was PBMCs. The CDR3 nucleotides are TGTGCCAGCAGTCTCTCTCGTGGGGATGGCAATCAGCCCCAGCATTTT. Translating it yields CASSLSRGDGNQPQHF.